This TCR beta chain was captured by sequencing in a study of shared clonotypes between healthy human individuals. This clone was seen once. Its target is unknown. The CDR3 runs to 15 residues. Study-wide results and limits: The authors sampled blood alone, and tissue repertoires likely differ.

Data came from immunoSEQ multiplex PCR; TCRdb stores just in-frame clones and leaves some out. The sample carries over 1.5 million clones, approximately 98% recorded once. The chain links TRBV21-1 to TRBJ2-1. TRBV21-1 is noted as a pseudogene. The clonotype was recovered from a man younger than 40 in good health. Specimen: naive CD4+ T cells sorted from blood. As to subset: CD45RA+ positively selected. CDR3 region: CASSKVTPKGDEQFF. The CDR3 DNA follows: TGTGCCAGCAGCAAAGTTACTCCCAAGGGCGATGAGCAGTTCTTC.